This T cell receptor beta chain was captured by sequencing in a study of blood T cell repertoires in COVID-19. Study-wide context: The United States, Italy and Spain supplied acute and convalescent COVID-19 samples.

Deletions cut 0 bases from V and 6 bases from J, with 12 bases between. Germline V gene lookup returns CDR1 GTSNPN and CDR2 SVGIG (reference sequence). The CDR3 runs 14 residues. Sequenced by immunoSEQ multiplex PCR; TCRdb stores in-frame clones only, minus some. The sample carries under 40,000 clones, about 90% recorded once. The sample taken for sequencing was peripheral blood. The TCR comes from a man between 50 and 59 years old with active or convalescent COVID-19. V is TRBV30 and J is TRBJ1-5; D may be TRBD1 (6 bases). CDR3 DNA: TGTGCCTGGAGTGTCGGTCGAGGGGGTCAGCCCCAGCATTTT. This codes for CAWSVGRGGQPQHF.